The rows below give T cell receptor beta chains drawn from one sample of a study of T cells after yellow fever vaccination. Via MiXCR, TCRdb re-called the 5' RACE reads, giving one row per CDR3 protein. The sample lists 70,000 to 80,000 distinct CDR3 sequences; approximately 7.3% were seen once. Specimen: CD8+ T cells sorted from PBMCs, collected roughly 10 days after the first yellow fever vaccination. These receptors were taken from a young man who received the YFV17D yellow fever vaccine. CDR3s include the opening cysteine and the closing phenylalanine or tryptophan. Each record gives: V gene, D gene, clone size, J gene, CDR3 protein, CDR3 DNA. The D gene is left open where the match is weak. Not every row has a clone size; where given, it reads once, few, many or a size class.

TRBV10-3	.	few	TRBJ1-5	CAISESTGYSNQPQHF	TGTGCCATCAGTGAGTCGACGGGTTATAGCAATCAGCCCCAGCATTTT
TRBV9	.	.	TRBJ2-2	CASNAGNTGELFF	TGTGCCAGCAATGCAGGGAACACCGGGGAGCTGTTTTTT
TRBV4-2	TRBD2	.	TRBJ2-3	CSSSQNKRGTSTDTQYF	TGTTCCAGCAGCCAGAACAAGCGGGGCACTAGCACAGATACGCAGTATTTT
TRBV19	TRBD1	many	TRBJ2-7	CASRARDRGYEQYF	TGTGCCAGTAGAGCTAGGGACAGGGGCTACGAGCAGTACTTC
TRBV11-2	.	.	TRBJ1-6	CASSPTGKFSSTYNSPLHF	TGTGCCAGCAGCCCTACAGGGAAATTTAGTAGCACCTATAATTCACCCCTCCACTTT
TRBV5-1	.	few	TRBJ2-1	CASSRLSYNEQFF	TGCGCCAGCAGTAGGTTATCCTACAATGAGCAGTTCTTC
TRBV5-5	TRBD2	few	TRBJ2-7	CASSRGRGAPYEQYF	TGTGCCAGCAGCCGAGGGAGGGGTGCCCCCTACGAGCAGTACTTC
TRBV12-3/TRBV12-4	.	many	TRBJ1-2	CASSLGPRYTF	TGTGCCAGCAGTTTGGGACCGAGATACACCTTC
TRBV12-3/TRBV12-4	TRBD1	many	TRBJ2-1	CASLRGMNEQFF	TGTGCCAGCCTCAGGGGGATGAATGAGCAGTTCTTC
TRBV4-1	.	many	TRBJ1-1	CASSQGVSTEAFF	TGCGCCAGCAGCCAGGGGGTCTCCACTGAAGCTTTCTTT
TRBV6-5	TRBD2	many	TRBJ2-1	CASSYRLAEYNEQFF	TGTGCCAGCAGTTACAGACTAGCGGAGTACAATGAGCAGTTCTTC
TRBV12-3/TRBV12-4	TRBD2	many	TRBJ2-3	CASSLNFRFVGTSPADTQYF	TGTGCCAGCAGTTTAAATTTTCGTTTTGTGGGGACTAGCCCCGCAGATACGCAGTATTTT
TRBV6-5	TRBD2	many	TRBJ2-1	CASSTFLAGGSYNEQFF	TGTGCCAGCAGTACCTTTTTAGCGGGGGGCTCCTACAATGAGCAGTTCTTC
TRBV7-6	.	.	TRBJ2-2	CASSLGGTGGAGELFF	TGTGCCAGCAGCTTAGGGGGGACTGGAGGGGCCGGGGAGCTGTTTTTT
TRBV5-1	.	.	TRBJ2-3	CASSLYWSTDTQYF	TGCGCCAGCAGCTTGTACTGGAGCACAGATACGCAGTATTTT
TRBV29-1	.	many	TRBJ1-1	CSVGKGMITEAFF	TGCAGCGTTGGAAAGGGAATGATCACTGAAGCTTTCTTT
TRBV10-2	.	many	TRBJ2-3	CASSDNVAGAYTDTQYF	TGCGCCAGCAGTGATAATGTGGCGGGGGCGTACACAGATACGCAGTATTTT
TRBV7-3	.	many	TRBJ2-1	CASSLSGNEQFF	TGTGCCAGCAGTTTAAGCGGGAATGAGCAGTTCTTC
TRBV7-2	.	many	TRBJ2-5	CASSPYPRNQETQYF	TGTGCCAGCAGCCCCTATCCCAGGAACCAAGAGACCCAGTACTTC
TRBV7-3	.	many	TRBJ2-7	CASSLTPSYEQYF	TGTGCCAGCAGCTTAACGCCTTCCTACGAGCAGTACTTC
TRBV6-1	.	many	TRBJ1-5	CASSARVGGSNQPQHF	TGTGCCAGCAGTGCCCGGGTAGGGGGGAGCAATCAGCCCCAGCATTTT
TRBV7-2	TRBD1	few	TRBJ1-2	CASSLAIGQGAKANYGYTF	TGTGCCAGCAGCTTAGCCATCGGACAGGGGGCCAAAGCTAACTATGGCTACACCTTC
TRBV5-1	.	.	TRBJ2-1	CASSPPGTQDNEQFF	TGCGCCAGCAGCCCGCCCGGGACACAAGACAATGAGCAGTTCTTC
TRBV7-2	.	many	TRBJ2-5	CASSLARTLLQETQYF	TGTGCCAGCAGCTTAGCGAGGACTCTCTTACAAGAGACCCAGTACTTC
TRBV5-4	TRBD1	.	TRBJ2-1	CASSPPDRTGEQFF	TGTGCCAGCAGCCCTCCGGACAGGACTGGGGAGCAGTTCTTC
TRBV18	.	few	TRBJ2-5	CASSPPEGLGTQYF	TGTGCCAGCTCACCACCGGAGGGTTTAGGGACCCAGTACTTC
TRBV7-9	.	few	TRBJ2-7	CASSSLTYEQYF	TGTGCCAGCAGCTCACTTACCTACGAGCAGTACTTC
TRBV4-1	.	few	TRBJ1-5	CASSQNPQGGQPQHF	TGCGCCAGCAGCCAGAACCCTCAGGGCGGTCAGCCCCAGCATTTT
TRBV29-1	.	many	TRBJ1-1	CSVAYTRMEQKWTEAFF	TGCAGCGTTGCGTACACCCGCATGGAACAGAAATGGACTGAAGCTTTCTTT
TRBV20-1	TRBD2	.	TRBJ2-3	CSAHPGLAGQSDTQYF	TGCAGTGCTCATCCAGGACTAGCGGGGCAATCAGATACGCAGTATTTT
TRBV6-5	.	many	TRBJ2-3	CASSSPGTERDTQYF	TGTGCCAGCAGTTCCCCCGGGACTGAACGAGATACGCAGTATTTT
TRBV27	.	few	TRBJ1-2	CASSPTFGSGYTF	TGTGCCAGCAGTCCTACCTTTGGGAGTGGCTACACCTTC
TRBV5-8	.	many	TRBJ1-5	CASSLGLGNQPQHF	TGTGCCAGCAGCTTGGGACTCGGGAATCAGCCCCAGCATTTT
TRBV29-1	.	.	TRBJ2-1	CSVEDQGGNEQFF	TGCAGCGTTGAAGATCAAGGAGGAAATGAGCAGTTCTTC
TRBV9	.	many	TRBJ2-3	CASTPGVLSDTQYF	TGTGCCAGCACTCCCGGGGTGCTTTCCGATACGCAGTATTTT
TRBV2	.	many	TRBJ2-1	CASRGLLEQFF	TGTGCCAGCAGGGGACTCCTTGAGCAGTTCTTC
TRBV20-1	TRBD2	few	TRBJ2-2	CSAAGGAGGTGELFF	TGCAGTGCTGCCGGGGGGGCCGGTGGCACCGGGGAGCTGTTTTTT
TRBV6-5	.	.	TRBJ1-2	CASSYASSRFYGYTF	TGTGCCAGCAGTTACGCCTCCAGCAGGTTCTATGGCTACACCTTC
TRBV12-3/TRBV12-4	.	few	TRBJ1-6	CASSRRTGGSPLHF	TGTGCCAGCAGTCGGAGAACGGGAGGATCACCCCTCCACTTT
TRBV6-2/TRBV6-3	TRBD2	.	TRBJ2-5	CASSYNERGVWETQYF	TGTGCCAGCAGTTACAATGAGCGGGGGGTCTGGGAGACCCAGTACTTC
TRBV19	TRBD1	.	TRBJ2-2	CASSTYLGQAYTGELFF	TGTGCCAGTAGTACCTATTTGGGACAGGCTTACACCGGGGAGCTGTTTTTT
TRBV6-1	.	.	TRBJ1-1	CASFPDLGTEAFF	TGTGCCAGCTTCCCGGACTTGGGGACTGAAGCTTTCTTT
TRBV12-3/TRBV12-4	.	many	TRBJ1-2	CASSLPSDTDYGYTF	TGTGCCAGCAGTTTACCCAGCGACACCGACTATGGCTACACCTTC
TRBV7-9	.	few	TRBJ2-5	CASSSPLVSQETQYF	TGTGCCAGCAGCTCCCCCCTGGTCAGCCAAGAGACCCAGTACTTC
TRBV5-1	TRBD1	many	TRBJ1-1	CASSRTGYTEAFF	TGCGCCAGCAGCCGGACAGGGTACACTGAAGCTTTCTTT
TRBV7-9	.	few	TRBJ2-2	CASSIQEGAGELFF	TGTGCCAGCAGCATACAGGAGGGGGCCGGGGAGCTGTTTTTT
TRBV7-2	.	.	TRBJ2-2	CASSFGLNNGELFF	TGTGCCAGCAGCTTCGGACTTAACAACGGGGAGCTGTTTTTT
TRBV30	TRBD1	many	TRBJ2-5	CAWSLTGAIQETQYF	TGTGCCTGGAGTTTGACAGGGGCCATACAAGAGACCCAGTACTTC
TRBV4-3	.	many	TRBJ1-2	CASSQVSTANYGYTF	TGCGCCAGCAGCCAAGTCTCGACAGCTAACTATGGCTACACCTTC
TRBV7-2	.	many	TRBJ1-2	CASSPRTVRYGYTF	TGTGCCAGCAGCCCCCGGACAGTGCGCTATGGCTACACCTTC
TRBV11-1	TRBD2	few	TRBJ2-3	CASSSRRSSGGSTTSTDTQYF	TGTGCCAGCAGCTCCAGGCGGTCTAGCGGGGGGTCCACAACTAGCACAGATACGCAGTATTTT
TRBV28	TRBD1	few	TRBJ2-3	CASSRQGVADTQYF	TGTGCCAGCAGTCGACAGGGGGTGGCAGATACGCAGTATTTT
TRBV4-1	TRBD2	many	TRBJ2-3	CASSQDTSGGPSTDTQYF	TGCGCCAGCAGCCAAGACACTAGCGGGGGCCCAAGCACAGATACGCAGTATTTT